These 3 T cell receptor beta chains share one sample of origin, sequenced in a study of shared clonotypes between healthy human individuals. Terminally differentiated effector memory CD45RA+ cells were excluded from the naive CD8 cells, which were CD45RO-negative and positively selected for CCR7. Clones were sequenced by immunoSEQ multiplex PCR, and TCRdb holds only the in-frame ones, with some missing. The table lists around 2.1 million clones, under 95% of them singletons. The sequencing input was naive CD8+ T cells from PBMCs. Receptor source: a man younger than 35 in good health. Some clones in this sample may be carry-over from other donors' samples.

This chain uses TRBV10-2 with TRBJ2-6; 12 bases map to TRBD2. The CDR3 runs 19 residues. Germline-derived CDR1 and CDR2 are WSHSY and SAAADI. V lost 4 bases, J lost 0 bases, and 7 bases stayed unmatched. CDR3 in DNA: TGCGCCAGCAGTGTATCGACTAGCGGGGGTGCCTCTGGGGCCAACGTCCTGACTTTC. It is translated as CASSVSTSGGASGANVLTF.

The CDR3 sequence is CASSLFDGYTDTQYF. DNA of the CDR3: TGTGCCAGCAGTTTATTCGACGGTTACACAGATACGCAGTATTTT. The J gene is TRBJ2-3, the V gene TRBV27; D not resolved. There are 15 residues in the CDR3. V was shortened by 1 base and J by 2 bases, with 10 bases between the two germline ends. The germline CDR1 and CDR2 sequences are MNHEY and SMNVEV (reference sequence).

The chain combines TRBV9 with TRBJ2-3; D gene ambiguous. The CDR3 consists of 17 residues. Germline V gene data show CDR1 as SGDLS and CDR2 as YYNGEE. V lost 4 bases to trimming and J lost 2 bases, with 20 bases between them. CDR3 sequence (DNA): TGTGCCAGCAGCCCATCTAAGGTGGTATACAACACAGATACGCAGTATTTT. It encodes CASSPSKVVYNTDTQYF.